This T cell receptor beta chain was found in a study of blood T cell repertoires in COVID-19 (dated by TCRdb to the early 2020s). Background on the whole study: The collaborator samples originated in the United States, Italy and Spain and spanned the acute and convalescent phases of COVID-19. The samples were drawn from the first 160 participants of the ongoing ImmuneRACE study and from 950 to 1,500 subjects provided by 6 global collaborators. A freely available public database, intended as a resource for researchers studying the immune response to SARS-CoV-2, is where the repertoires were released. Deeply sampled blood TCRbeta repertoires from subjects exposed to, actively infected with, or recovered from COVID-19 were included in the dataset. Sample metadata almost always included a de-identified subject ID, COVID-19 status, age in years and sex. Where available, HLA class I and class II types were taken from metadata supplied by the sample provider and were not determined by assay-based typing. The material from the prospective study consisted of cDNA or gDNA derived from T cells, B-cell-depleted T cells, or PBMCs.

Overall study outcomes, separate from this receptor: Clinical and demographic metadata were provided uncurated, with the amount varying by source and participant.

Note on this clone: Its antigen is not yet known. Per-nucleotide qualities are absent, and no much larger clonotype sits a single base away.

The immunoSEQ Assay, a bias-controlled multiplex PCR, was used to amplify TCRbeta CDR3 regions from genomic DNA. The study's own analysis went as follows. Within the assay, amplification of reference gene primers was used to estimate how many nucleated cells each sample contained. Sequence reads were collapsed and filtered to measure the absolute abundance of every unique TCRbeta CDR3 rearrangement. For each sample, productive Simpson clonality was calculated as the square root of Simpson's diversity index across productive rearrangements. TCRdb stores this immuneACCESS table with in-frame sequences only. Part of the clones is absent; in the studies checked, under half of the shortfall reflects unresolved V genes, and no reason is known for the rest. For V, J and clone size, that table is used; D and trimming come from the DNA. In all, the sample holds about 200,000 clones, and under 90% of those were seen once. 6.5% of the sample lies in the top ten.

The CDR3 starts with the cysteine, ends with the phenylalanine, and has 14 residues. Only CDR3 DNA is held: 42 bases, read in frame from base 1. Cut back by 5 bases and 4 bases, the V and J ends lie 15 bases apart. Taken from the germline V gene (reference sequence), the CDR1 and CDR2 loops are SGHNT and YYREEE. A second Seattle source provided samples from volunteer blood donors who had recovered from COVID-19. Whole blood was collected in K2EDTA tubes by collaborating institutions according to the institutions' own protocols. For TCRbeta analysis, collaborators shipped samples as frozen whole blood, isolated PBMCs, or DNA extracted from either of those sample types.

This receptor was identified in a man in his fifties or sixties who had recovered from COVID-19. The material sequenced was peripheral blood. This chain joins TRBV5-4 to TRBJ2-5; the D gene is perhaps TRBD2, on 6 matching bases. CDR3 reads: CASSPSGTLETQYF. The DNA sequence reads TGTGCCAGCAGTCCCTCCGGGACTTTAGAGACCCAGTACTTC.